The T cell receptor (beta chain) described here comes from a study of T cell repertoires in cytomegalovirus infection. Study overall: Well-studied HLA-B-restricted CMV epitopes were used in the study alongside recently identified HLA-C-restricted ones. Evidence of both CMV infection and a matching HLA type came from public TCR beta signatures. Study-level results: Cumulative frequency of public TCR beta families picked out carriers of CMV plus the relevant HLA. In two of eight donors, the top clonotype was HLA-C-restricted CMV-specific.

Each CDR3 protein gets one entry after TCRdb re-called the reads with MiXCR. The sample has roughly 80,000 distinct CDR3 sequences, roughly 40% seen once. Regarding this clonotype: The antigen is unknown.

Between the trimmed V and J ends, which lost 2 bases and 6 bases, there was a span of 17 bases. The germline V gene encodes CDR1 MNHEY and CDR2 SMNVEV (reference sequence). This CDR3 spans 16 amino acids. Material: CD8+ T cells from cultured PBMCs, obtained from culture after CMV antigen stimulation. The V call is TRBV27, the J call TRBJ1-5; D perhaps matches TRBD1 (5 bases). The sequence was collected from a human donor in good health (CMV status not recorded). Some clones in this sample may be carry-over from other donors' samples. The CDR3 protein is CASSLGGAAQFQPQHF. For the CDR3, the DNA is TGTGCCAGCAGTTTAGGGGGAGCTGCTCAATTTCAGCCCCAGCATTTT.